This T cell receptor (beta chain) was found in a study of OX40 agonist ivuxolimab in advanced cancers. Describing the broader study: Ivuxolimab, which targeted the costimulatory receptor OX40 (CD134), was an agonistic, fully human IgG2 monoclonal antibody. Intravenous ivuxolimab was administered to patients every 2 weeks at six dose levels: 0.01, 0.1, 0.3, 1.5, 3 and 10 mg/kg. Of the roughly 52 patients in dose escalation, about 20 had hepatocellular carcinoma, about 15 had melanoma, 9 had renal cell carcinoma and 9 had head and neck cancer. In the dose-escalation cohort, approximately 80% of patients were male, and the mean age was roughly 56 years with a range of roughly 20 to 79. Prior anti-PD-1, anti-PD-L1 or anti-CTLA-4 therapy was permitted, and 30% to 45% of dose-escalation patients had received checkpoint inhibitors. Partial responses occurred in three dose-escalation patients: two with cutaneous melanoma and one with hepatocellular carcinoma. The purpose of peripheral TCRbeta sequencing was to test whether ivuxolimab changed TCR sequence diversity and led to clonal T-cell expansion. The monotherapy dose-escalation portion (N of about 50 patients) of the phase I ivuxolimab trial is reported in the paper.

Genomic DNA was extracted from sorted cells for sequencing of the TCRbeta CDR3 region. TCRbeta CDR3 regions were sequenced using the immunoSEQ Assay. TCRdb took this table from immuneACCESS and kept in-frame rearrangements with V and J called. Such tables lack part of the clones; where checked against another copy, unresolved V genes explain under half of the gap, and the rest is unexplained. The sample records about 110,000 clones, approximately 90% of which are singletons. The ten largest clones capture 0.45% to 0.5% of the sample. In regard to this clone: Its antigen remains unidentified. Qualities for individual bases were not recorded, and no much larger clone is one base off.

Overall study outcomes, separate from this receptor: At doses from 0.1 to 3.0 mg/kg, clonal expansion was seen in both CD4+ and CD8+ blood T cells between baseline and week 6. In the 0.1-3.0 mg/kg groups, partial responders had among the lowest normalized peripheral clonal expansion, particularly in CD8+ T cells. Low levels of normalized T-cell clonal expansion were also seen in some patients who did not respond. Which antigens the clonally expanded peripheral T cells were specific for was not determined. After ivuxolimab, expanded clones were on average more numerous among CD8+ T cells than among CD4+ T cells.

Patients with autoimmune disease history or receiving systemic immunosuppression were excluded from the trial. In every dose cohort, peripheral blood was drawn for TCR sequencing at baseline, cycle 4 day 1, and cycle 7 day 1. The samples were taken from a phase I, first-in-human, multicenter, open-label dose-escalation trial of ivuxolimab. Adults with locally advanced or metastatic head and neck squamous cell, hepatocellular, melanoma or renal cell carcinoma were enrolled in the trial. Before TCR sequencing, CD4+ T cells and CD8+ T cells from peripheral blood were sorted into separate populations. Relative to germline, V is 5 bases shorter and J is 2 bases shorter, with 8 bases between their ends. CDR1 SGHTA and CDR2 FQGTGA are derived from the germline V gene. Taken from cysteine to phenylalanine, the CDR3 has 13 residues. CDR3 DNA is the only sequence kept; it has 39 bases, read in frame from the first base.

The chain employs TRBV7-3 and TRBJ2-3; no confident D gene assignment can be made. The sample consisted of CD4+ or CD8+ T cells sorted from blood, taken in a trial of the OX40 agonist ivuxolimab. The clonotype was recovered from an adult with an advanced solid tumor such as melanoma, head and neck, liver or kidney cancer. CDR3 loop: CASSTDLTDTQYF. In nucleotides, the sequence is TGTGCCAGCAGCACAGACCTCACAGATACGCAGTATTTT.